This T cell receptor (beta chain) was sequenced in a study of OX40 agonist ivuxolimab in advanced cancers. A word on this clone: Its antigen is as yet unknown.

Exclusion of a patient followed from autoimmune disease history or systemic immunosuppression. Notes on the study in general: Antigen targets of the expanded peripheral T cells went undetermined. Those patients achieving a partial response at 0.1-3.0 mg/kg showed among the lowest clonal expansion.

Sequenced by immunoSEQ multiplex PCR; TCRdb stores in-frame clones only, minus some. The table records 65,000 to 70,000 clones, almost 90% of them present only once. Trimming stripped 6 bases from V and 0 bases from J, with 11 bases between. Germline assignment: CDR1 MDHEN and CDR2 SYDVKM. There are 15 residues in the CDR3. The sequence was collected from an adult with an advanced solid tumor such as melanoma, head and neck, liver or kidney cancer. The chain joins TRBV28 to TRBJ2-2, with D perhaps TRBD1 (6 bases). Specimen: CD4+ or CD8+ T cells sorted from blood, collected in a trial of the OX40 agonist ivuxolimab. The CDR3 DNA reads TGTGCCAGCAGCCCTGGGGGCGCGAACACCGGGGAGCTGTTTTTT. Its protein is CASSPGGANTGELFF. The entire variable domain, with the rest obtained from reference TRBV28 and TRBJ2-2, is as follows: DVKVTQSSRYLVKRTGEKVFLECVQDMDHENMFWYRQDPGLGLRLIYFSYDVKMKEKGDIPEGYSVSREKKERFSLILESASTNQTSMYLCASSPGGANTGELFFGEGSRLTVL.